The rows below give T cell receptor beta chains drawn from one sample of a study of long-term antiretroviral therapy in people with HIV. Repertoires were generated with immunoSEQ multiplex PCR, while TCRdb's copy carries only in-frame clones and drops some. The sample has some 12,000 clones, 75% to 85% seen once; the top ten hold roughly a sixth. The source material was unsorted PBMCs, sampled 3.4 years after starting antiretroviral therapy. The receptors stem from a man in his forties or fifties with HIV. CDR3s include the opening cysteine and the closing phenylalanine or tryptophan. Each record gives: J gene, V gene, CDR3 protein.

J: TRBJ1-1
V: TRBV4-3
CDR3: CASSQGRAVTEAFF

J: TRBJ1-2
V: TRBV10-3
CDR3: CAISPSDRGSNYGYTF

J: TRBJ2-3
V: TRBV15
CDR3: CATSPGGKGQYF

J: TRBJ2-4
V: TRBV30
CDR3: CAWRRQGLAKNIQYF

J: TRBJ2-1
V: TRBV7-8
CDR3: CASSFRSAGGNYNEQFF

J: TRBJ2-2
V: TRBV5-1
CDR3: CASSLLGQGESGELFF

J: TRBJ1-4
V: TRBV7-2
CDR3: CASSPYRATTNEKLFF

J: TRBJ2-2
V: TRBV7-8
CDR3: CASSQTGVGGELFF

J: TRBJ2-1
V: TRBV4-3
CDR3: CASSQDVSDYNEQFF

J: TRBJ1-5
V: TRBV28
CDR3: CASTQGLSNQPQHF

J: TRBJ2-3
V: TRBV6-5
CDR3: CASSPTTDTQYF

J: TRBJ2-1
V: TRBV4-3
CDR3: CASSLRPGEGNEQFF

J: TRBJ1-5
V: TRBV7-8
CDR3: CASSSRDSRNQPQHF

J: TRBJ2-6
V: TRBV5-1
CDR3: CASSKDSGANVLTF

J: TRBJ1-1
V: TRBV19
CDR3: CASSTRPSLGNTEAFF

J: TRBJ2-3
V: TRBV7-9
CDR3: CASSPGTREIDTQYF

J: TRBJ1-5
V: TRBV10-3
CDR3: CAISGAPGQGAGQPQHF

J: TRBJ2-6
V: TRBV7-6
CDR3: CASSYGPGTGAGANVLTF

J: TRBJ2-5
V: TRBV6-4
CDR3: CASSPGAGAQETQYF

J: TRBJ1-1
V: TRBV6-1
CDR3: CATNIQGLKNTEAFF

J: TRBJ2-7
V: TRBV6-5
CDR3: CASSYQGNSYEQYF

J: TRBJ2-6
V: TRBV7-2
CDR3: CASSSTGVTGANVLTF

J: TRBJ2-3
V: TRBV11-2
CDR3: CASSPDRFTDTQYF

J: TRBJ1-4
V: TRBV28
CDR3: CASSLPTGQTEKLFF

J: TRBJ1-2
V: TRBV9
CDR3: CASSVPGGYGYTF

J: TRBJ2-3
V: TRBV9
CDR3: CASSASSTDTQYF

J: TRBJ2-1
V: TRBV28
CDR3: CASLEWGNEQFF

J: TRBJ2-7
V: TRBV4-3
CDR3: CASSHRTGGYEQYF

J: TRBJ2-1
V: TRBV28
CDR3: CASSLGGAGDHNEQFF

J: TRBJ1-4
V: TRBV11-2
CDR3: CASSLVGGRGEKLFF

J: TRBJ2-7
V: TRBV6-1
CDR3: CASKGQGATYEQYF

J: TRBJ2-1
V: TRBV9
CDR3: CASSFTAGEQFF

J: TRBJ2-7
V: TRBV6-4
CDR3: CASNWFGRFGRPLYEQYF

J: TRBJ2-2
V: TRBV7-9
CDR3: CASSYRAGAGELFF

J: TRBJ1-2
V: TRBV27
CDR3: CASSLVPGDRGFNGYTF

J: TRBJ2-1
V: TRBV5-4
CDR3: CASSLTGGSYNEQFF

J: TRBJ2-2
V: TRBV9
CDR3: CASSPGQGASGELFF

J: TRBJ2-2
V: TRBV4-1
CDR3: CASSQDQGRLNGELFF

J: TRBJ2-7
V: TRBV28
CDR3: CASSLYRDRGFYEQYF

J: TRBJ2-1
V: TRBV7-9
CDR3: CASRPSGTSGRWEQFF

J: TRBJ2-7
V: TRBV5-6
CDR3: CASSFGLEQYF

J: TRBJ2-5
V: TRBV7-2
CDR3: CASRLSGTGIETQYF

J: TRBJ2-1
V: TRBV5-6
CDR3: CASSWKEGAYNEQFF

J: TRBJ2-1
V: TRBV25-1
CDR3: CASSEREFLNEQFF

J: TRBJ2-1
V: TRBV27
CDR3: CASSLEDEQFF

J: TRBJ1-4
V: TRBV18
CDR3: CASSYREEGEKLFF

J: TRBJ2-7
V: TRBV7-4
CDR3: CASSLLAGGLAAYEQYF

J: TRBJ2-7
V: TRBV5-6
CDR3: CASSRNGVAGVNEQYF